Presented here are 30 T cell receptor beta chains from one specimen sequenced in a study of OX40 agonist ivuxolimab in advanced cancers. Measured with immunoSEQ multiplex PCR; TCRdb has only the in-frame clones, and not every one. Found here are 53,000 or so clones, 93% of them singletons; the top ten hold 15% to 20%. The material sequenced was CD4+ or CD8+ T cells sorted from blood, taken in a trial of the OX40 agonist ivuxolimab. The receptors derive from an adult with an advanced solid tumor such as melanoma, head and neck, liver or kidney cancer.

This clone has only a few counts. CDR3 in amino acids: CASSPAPGYTF. For the CDR3, the DNA is TGTGCCAGCAGCCCGGCCCCTGGCTACACCTTC. This chain uses TRBV7-9 with TRBJ1-2; D gene ambiguous. Deletions cut 5 bases from V and 7 bases from J, with 8 bases between. This CDR3 has 11 amino acids. CDR1 and CDR2 (germline): SEHNR, FQNEAQ (reference sequence).

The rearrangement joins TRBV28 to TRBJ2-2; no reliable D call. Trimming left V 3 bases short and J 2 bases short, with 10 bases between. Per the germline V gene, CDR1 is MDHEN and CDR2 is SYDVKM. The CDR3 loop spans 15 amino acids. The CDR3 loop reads CASSFAGTNTGELFF. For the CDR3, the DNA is TGTGCCAGCAGTTTTGCAGGCACCAACACCGGGGAGCTGTTTTTT.

CDR3 coding DNA: TGCAGCGTTGATTCTGCGGGAGTTGAGCAGTACTTC. The encoded protein is CSVDSAGVEQYF. The rearrangement uses TRBV29-1 and TRBJ2-7; the match to TRBD2 covers 7 bases. This CDR3 is 12 amino acids long. Losses at the gene ends were 3 bases for V and 7 bases for J; bases not matched to a gene: 6. Germline V CDR1 and CDR2: SQVTM, ANQGSEA.

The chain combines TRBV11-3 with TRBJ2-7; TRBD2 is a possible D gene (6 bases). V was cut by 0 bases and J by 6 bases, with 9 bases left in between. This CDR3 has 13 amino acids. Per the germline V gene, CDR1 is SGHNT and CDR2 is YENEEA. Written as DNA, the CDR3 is TGTGCCAGCAGCTTAGATGGAGGGTCCGAGCAGTACTTC. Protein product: CASSLDGGSEQYF.

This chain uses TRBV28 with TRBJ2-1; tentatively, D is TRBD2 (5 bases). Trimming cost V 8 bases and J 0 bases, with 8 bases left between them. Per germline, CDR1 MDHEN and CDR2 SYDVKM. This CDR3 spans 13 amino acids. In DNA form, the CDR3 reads TGTGCCAGCGGGGAGAGCTCCTACAATGAGCAGTTCTTC. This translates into CASGESSYNEQFF.

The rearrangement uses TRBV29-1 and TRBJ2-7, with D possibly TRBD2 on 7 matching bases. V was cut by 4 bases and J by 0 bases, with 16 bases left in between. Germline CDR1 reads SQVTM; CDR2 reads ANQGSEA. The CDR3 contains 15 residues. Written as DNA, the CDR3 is TGCAGCGTTGCGGGGGGCAGGAGACTCTCCTACGAGCAGTACTTC. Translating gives CSVAGGRRLSYEQYF.

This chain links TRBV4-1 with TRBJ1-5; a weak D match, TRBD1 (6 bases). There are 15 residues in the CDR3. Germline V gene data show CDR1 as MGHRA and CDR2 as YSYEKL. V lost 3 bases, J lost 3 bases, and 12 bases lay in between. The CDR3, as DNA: TGCGCCAGCAGCCAGCACCGGGACAACAATCAGCCCCAGCATTTT. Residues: CASSQHRDNNQPQHF.

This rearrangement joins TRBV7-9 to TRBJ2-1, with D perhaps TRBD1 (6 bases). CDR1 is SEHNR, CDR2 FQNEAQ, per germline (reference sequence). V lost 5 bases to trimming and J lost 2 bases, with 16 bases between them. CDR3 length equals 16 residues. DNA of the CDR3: TGTGCCAGCAGCCCACCTGTCGAGGGGGCCTACAATGAGCAGTTCTTC. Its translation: CASSPPVEGAYNEQFF.

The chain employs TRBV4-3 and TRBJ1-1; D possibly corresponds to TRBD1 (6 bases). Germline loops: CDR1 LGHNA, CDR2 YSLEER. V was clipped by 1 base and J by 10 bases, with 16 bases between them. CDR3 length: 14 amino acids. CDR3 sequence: CASSQGGRGGRAFF. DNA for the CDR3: TGCGCCAGCAGCCAAGGGGGTCGGGGGGGCCGAGCTTTCTTT.

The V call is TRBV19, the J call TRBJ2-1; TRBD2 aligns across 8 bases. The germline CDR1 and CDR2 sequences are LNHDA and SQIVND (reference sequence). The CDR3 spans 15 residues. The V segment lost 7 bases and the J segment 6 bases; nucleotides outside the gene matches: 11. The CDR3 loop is CASTPASGSLNEQFF. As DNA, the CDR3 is TGTGCCAGTACCCCTGCCAGCGGGAGTCTCAATGAGCAGTTCTTC.

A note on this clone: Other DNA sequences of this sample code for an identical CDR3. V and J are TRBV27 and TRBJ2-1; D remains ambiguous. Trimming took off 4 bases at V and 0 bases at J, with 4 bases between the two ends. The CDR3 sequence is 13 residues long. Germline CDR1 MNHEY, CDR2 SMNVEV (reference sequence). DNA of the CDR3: TGTGCCAGCAGTTCAAGCTCCTACAATGAGCAGTTCTTC. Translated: CASSSSSYNEQFF.

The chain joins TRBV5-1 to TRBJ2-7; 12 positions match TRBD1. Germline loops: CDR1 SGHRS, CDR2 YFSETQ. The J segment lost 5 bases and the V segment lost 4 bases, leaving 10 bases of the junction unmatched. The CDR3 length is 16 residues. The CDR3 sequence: CASSPFTGTGGNEQYF. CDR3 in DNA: TGCGCCAGCAGCCCCTTCACCGGGACAGGGGGCAACGAGCAGTACTTC.

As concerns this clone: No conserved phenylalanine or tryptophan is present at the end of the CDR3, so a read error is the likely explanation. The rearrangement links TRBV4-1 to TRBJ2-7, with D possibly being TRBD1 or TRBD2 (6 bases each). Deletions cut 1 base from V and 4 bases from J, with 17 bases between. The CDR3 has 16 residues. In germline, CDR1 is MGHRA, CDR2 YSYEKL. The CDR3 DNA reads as TGCGCCAGCAGCCAAGTAGGGGGGTATCTTCGATACGAGCAGTACCTC. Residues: CASSQVGGYLRYEQYL.

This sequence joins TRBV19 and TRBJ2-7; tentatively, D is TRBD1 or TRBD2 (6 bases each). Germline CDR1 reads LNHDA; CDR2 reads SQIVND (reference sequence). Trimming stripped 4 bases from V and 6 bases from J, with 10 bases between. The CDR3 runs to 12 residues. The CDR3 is CASSTPGAEQYF. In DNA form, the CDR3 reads TGTGCCAGTAGTACCCCGGGGGCCGAGCAGTACTTC.

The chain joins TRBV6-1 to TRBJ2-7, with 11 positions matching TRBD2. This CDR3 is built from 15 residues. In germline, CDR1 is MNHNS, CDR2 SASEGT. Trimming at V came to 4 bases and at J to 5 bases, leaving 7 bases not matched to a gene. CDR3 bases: TGTGCCAGCAGTGGTACTAGCGGGAGTCGGAACGAGCAGTACTTC. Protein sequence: CASSGTSGSRNEQYF.

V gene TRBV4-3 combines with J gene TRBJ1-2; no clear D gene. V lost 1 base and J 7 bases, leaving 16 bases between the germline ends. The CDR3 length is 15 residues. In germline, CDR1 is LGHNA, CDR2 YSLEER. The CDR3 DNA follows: TGCGCCAGCAGCCAAGGTTTCCCTACATCACTTGGCTACACCTTC. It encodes CASSQGFPTSLGYTF.

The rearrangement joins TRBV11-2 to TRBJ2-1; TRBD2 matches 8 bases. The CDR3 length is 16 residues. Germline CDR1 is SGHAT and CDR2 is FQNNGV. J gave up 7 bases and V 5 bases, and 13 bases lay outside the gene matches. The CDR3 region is CASSRRLAWGENEQFF. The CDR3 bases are TGTGCCAGCAGCCGAAGACTAGCGTGGGGCGAAAATGAGCAGTTCTTC. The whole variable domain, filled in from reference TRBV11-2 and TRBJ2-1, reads EAGVAQSPRYKIIEKRQSVAFWCNPISGHATLYWYQQILGQGPKLLIQFQNNGVVDDSQLPKDRFSAERLKGVDSTLKIQPAKLEDSAVYLCASSRRLAWGENEQFFGPGTRLTVL.

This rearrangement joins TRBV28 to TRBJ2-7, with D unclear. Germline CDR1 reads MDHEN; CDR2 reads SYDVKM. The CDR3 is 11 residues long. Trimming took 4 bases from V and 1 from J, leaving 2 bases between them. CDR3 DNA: TGTGCCAGCAGTTCATCCTACGAGCAGTACTTC. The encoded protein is CASSSSYEQYF.

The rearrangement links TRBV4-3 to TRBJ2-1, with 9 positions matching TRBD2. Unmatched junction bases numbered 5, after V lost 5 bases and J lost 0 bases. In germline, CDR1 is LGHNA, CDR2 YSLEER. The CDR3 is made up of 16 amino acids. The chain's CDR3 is CASSYNSGSSYNEQFF. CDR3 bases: TGCGCCAGCAGCTACAATAGCGGGAGCTCCTACAATGAGCAGTTCTTC.

CDR3 DNA sequence: TGCGCCAGCAGCCAAGACCCTCCGGGACAGCCTGCATCCGGGGAGCTGTTTTTT. This sequence encodes CASSQDPPGQPASGELFF. The V and J genes are TRBV4-3 and TRBJ2-2; TRBD1 matches at 7 bases. The CDR3 spans 18 residues. Per the germline V gene, CDR1 is LGHNA and CDR2 is YSLEER. V lost 0 bases, J lost 6 bases, and 13 bases stayed unmatched.

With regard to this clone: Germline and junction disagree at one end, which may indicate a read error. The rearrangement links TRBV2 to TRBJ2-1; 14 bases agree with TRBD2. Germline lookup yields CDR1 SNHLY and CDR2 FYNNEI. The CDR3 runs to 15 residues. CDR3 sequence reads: CASREGLAGGNEQFF. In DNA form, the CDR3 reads TGTGCCAGCAGGGAAGGACTAGCGGGAGGAAATGAGCAGTTCTTC.

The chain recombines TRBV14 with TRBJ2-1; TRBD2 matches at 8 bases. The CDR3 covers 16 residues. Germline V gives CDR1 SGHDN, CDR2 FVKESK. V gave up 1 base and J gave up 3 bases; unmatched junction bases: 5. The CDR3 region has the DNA TGTGCCAGCAGCCAAGCCCGGGCGGGAGGCTACAATGAGCAGTTCTTC. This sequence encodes CASSQARAGGYNEQFF.

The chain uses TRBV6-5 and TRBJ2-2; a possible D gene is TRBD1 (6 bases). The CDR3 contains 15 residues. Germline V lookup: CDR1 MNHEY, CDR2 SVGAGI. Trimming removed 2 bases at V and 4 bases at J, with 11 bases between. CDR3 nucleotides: TGTGCCAGCAGTTACCGACAGGTGTTCACCGGGGAGCTGTTTTTT. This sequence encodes CASSYRQVFTGELFF.

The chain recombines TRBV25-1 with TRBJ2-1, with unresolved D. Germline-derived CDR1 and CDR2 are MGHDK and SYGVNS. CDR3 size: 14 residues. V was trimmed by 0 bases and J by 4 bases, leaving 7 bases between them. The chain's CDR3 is CASSEYQIYNEQFF. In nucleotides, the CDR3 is TGTGCCAGCAGTGAATATCAAATTTACAATGAGCAGTTCTTC.

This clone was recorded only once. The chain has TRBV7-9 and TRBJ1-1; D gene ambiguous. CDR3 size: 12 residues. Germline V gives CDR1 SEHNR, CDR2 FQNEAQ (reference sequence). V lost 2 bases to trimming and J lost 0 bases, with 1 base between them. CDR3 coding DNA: TGTGCCAGCAGCTTAATGAACACTGAAGCTTTCTTT. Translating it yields CASSLMNTEAFF. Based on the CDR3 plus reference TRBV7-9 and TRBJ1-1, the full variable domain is DTGVSQNPRHKITKRGQNVTFRCDPISEHNRLYWYRQTLGQGPEFLTYFQNEAQLEKSRLLSDRFSAERPKGSFSTLEIQRTEQGDSAMYLCASSLMNTEAFFGQGTRLTVV.

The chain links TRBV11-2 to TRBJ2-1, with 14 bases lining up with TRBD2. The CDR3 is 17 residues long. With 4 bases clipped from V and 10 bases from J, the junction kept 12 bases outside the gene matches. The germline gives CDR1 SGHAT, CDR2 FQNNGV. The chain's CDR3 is CASSYPSGTSGSQEQFF. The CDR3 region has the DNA TGTGCCAGCAGCTATCCTTCCGGGACTAGCGGGAGTCAGGAGCAGTTCTTC.

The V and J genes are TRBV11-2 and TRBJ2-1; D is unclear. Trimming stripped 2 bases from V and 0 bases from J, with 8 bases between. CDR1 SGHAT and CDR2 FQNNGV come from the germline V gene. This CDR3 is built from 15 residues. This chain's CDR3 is CASSLTASSYNEQFF. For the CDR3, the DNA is TGTGCCAGCAGCTTAACAGCGAGCTCCTACAATGAGCAGTTCTTC.

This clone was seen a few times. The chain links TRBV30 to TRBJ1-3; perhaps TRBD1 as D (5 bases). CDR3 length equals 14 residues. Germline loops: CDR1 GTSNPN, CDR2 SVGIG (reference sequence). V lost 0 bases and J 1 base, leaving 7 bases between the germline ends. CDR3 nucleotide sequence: TGTGCCTGGAGTGTTCGGGGGTCTGGAAACACCATATATTTT. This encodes CAWSVRGSGNTIYF. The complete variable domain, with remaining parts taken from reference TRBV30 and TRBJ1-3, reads SQTIHQWPATLVQPVGSPLSLECTVEGTSNPNLYWYRQAAGRGLQLLFYSVGIGQISSEVPQNLSASRPQDRQFILSSKKLLLSDSGFYLCAWSVRGSGNTIYFGEGSWLTVV.

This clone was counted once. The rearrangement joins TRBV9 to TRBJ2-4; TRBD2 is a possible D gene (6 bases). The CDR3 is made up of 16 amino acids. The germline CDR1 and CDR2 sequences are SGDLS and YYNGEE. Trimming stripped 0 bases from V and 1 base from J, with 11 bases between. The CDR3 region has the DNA TGTGCCAGCAGCGTAGACGGGGGAGACGCCAAAAACATTCAGTACTTC. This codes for CASSVDGGDAKNIQYF.

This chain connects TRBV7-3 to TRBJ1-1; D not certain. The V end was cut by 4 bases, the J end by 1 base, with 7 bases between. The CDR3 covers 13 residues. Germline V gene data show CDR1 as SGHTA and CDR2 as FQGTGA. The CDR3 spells CASSYYGNTEAFF. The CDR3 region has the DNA TGTGCCAGCAGCTACTATGGGAACACTGAAGCTTTCTTT.